A single sample is the source of the 15 T cell receptor beta chains below, sequenced in a study of T cells after yellow fever vaccination. Using its own MiXCR run on the 5' RACE reads, TCRdb lists one record per CDR3 protein. The repertoire consists of about 400,000 distinct CDR3 sequences, with roughly 6.1% occurring once and the leading ten covering approximately 15%. Sequenced here: PBMCs, sampled 5 days after the yellow fever booster vaccination. Receptors were obtained from a man aged 25 to 45 who received the YFV17D yellow fever vaccine.

The V and J genes are TRBV19 and TRBJ2-7; possible D gene TRBD1, 5 bases. CDR3 length equals 13 residues. Germline assignment: CDR1 LNHDA and CDR2 SQIVND (reference sequence). Trimming stripped 2 bases from V and 4 bases from J, with 9 bases between. The CDR3 spells CASSISGLYEQYF. CDR3 in DNA: TGTGCCAGTAGTATATCAGGGTTATACGAGCAGTACTTC.

This clonotype has just a few counts. J is TRBJ1-5 and V is TRBV7-2; maybe TRBD1 (5 bases). The V end lost 5 bases, the J end lost 3 bases, and 11 bases lay between the germline ends. This CDR3 comprises 14 residues. CDR1 SGHTA and CDR2 FQGNSA come from the germline V gene. The CDR3 DNA is TGTGCCAGCAGCCTCCGGGACTTCAATCAGCCCCAGCATTTT. It specifies CASSLRDFNQPQHF.

This clonotype was seen repeatedly, ten times or more. V and J are TRBV28 and TRBJ2-7; D is uncertain. Germline CDR1 and CDR2: MDHEN and SYDVKM. The CDR3 is 10 amino acids. Trimming removed 8 bases from V and 4 bases from J, with 6 bases in between. Written as DNA, the CDR3 is TGTGCCAGCTCACAGTACGAGCAGTACTTC. This encodes CASSQYEQYF.

This clonotype turned up a few times. The V call is TRBV13, the J call TRBJ2-7; tentatively, D is TRBD2 (5 bases). This CDR3 contains 14 residues. The V and J ends lost 5 bases and 9 bases respectively, with 20 bases between them. Germline CDR1 reads PRHDT; CDR2 reads FYEKMQ (reference sequence). For the CDR3, the DNA is TGTGCCAGCAGCCCCCGGGGAGTCGTGGAGGTGCAGTACTTC. Translated, it gives CASSPRGVVEVQYF.

The J gene is TRBJ1-4, the V gene TRBV7-4, with D unclear. The length of the CDR3 is 18 residues. The ends were cut back, 11 bases at V and 2 bases at J, with 27 bases in the middle. Germline V gene data show CDR1 as SGHVT and CDR2 as SQSDAQ. This CDR3 is CAFCFSFSPRGTNEKLFF. The CDR3 region has the DNA TGTGCCTTCTGTTTTTCGTTTTCCCCCCGCGGGACTAATGAAAAACTGTTTTTT.

The rearrangement uses TRBV29-1 and TRBJ2-6; D perhaps matches TRBD1 (6 bases). The length of the CDR3 is 21 residues. Deletions cut 0 bases from V and 2 bases from J, with 26 bases between. Germline V gene lookup returns CDR1 SQVTM and CDR2 ANQGSEA. Written as DNA, the CDR3 is TGCAGCGTTGAAGATATGCGAGAGTTGGGCAGGGGTTACGCTGGGGCCAACGTCCTGACTTTC. Residues: CSVEDMRELGRGYAGANVLTF.

The chain recombines TRBV12-3 or TRBV12-4 with TRBJ2-3; a possible D gene is TRBD1 (6 bases). V lost 5 bases, J lost 1 base, and 13 bases lay in between. This CDR3 has 15 amino acids. In nucleotides, the CDR3 is TGTGCCAGCAGTACTCAGGGGCATCGCACAGATACGCAGTATTTT. Translation: CASSTQGHRTDTQYF.

A few counts support this clonotype. V usage is TRBV5-6 and J usage is TRBJ2-7; D call uncertain. With 4 bases removed from V and 0 bases from J, the gap between germline ends came to 8 bases. The CDR3 spans 13 residues. Germline lookup yields CDR1 SGHDT and CDR2 YYEEEE. The CDR3 region is CASSPRPSYEQYF. Written as DNA, the CDR3 is TGTGCCAGCAGCCCGCGGCCCTCCTACGAGCAGTACTTC.

J is TRBJ2-7 and V is TRBV6-5; TRBD1 matches at 7 bases. Per the germline V gene, CDR1 is MNHEY and CDR2 is SVGAGI. With V trimmed by 4 bases and J by 1 base, 7 bases remained unmatched. The CDR3 is 15 residues long. The CDR3 DNA sequence: TGTGCCAGCAGTTGGGCCGGGACAGAGTCCTACGAGCAGTACTTC. It specifies CASSWAGTESYEQYF.

At least ten counts were recorded for this clonotype. The V and J genes are TRBV18 and TRBJ2-7; D unresolved. From germline, CDR1 is KGHSH and CDR2 LQKENI. The V and J ends lost 6 bases and 6 bases respectively, with 9 bases between them. The CDR3 has 11 residues. CDR3 nucleotides: TGTGCCAGCTCTCGTGGTCTCGAGCAGTACTTC. Translating gives CASSRGLEQYF.

This clonotype was seen a few times. The V call is TRBV7-2, the J call TRBJ2-7; D call uncertain. CDR3 length equals 14 residues. Germline values: CDR1 SGHTA, CDR2 FQGNSA. V was clipped by 1 base and J by 6 bases, with 13 bases between them. The chain's CDR3 is CASSLGLGPAEQYF. The CDR3 DNA sequence: TGTGCCAGCAGCTTAGGTTTGGGCCCAGCCGAGCAGTACTTC. The entire variable domain, with the rest obtained from reference TRBV7-2 and TRBJ2-7, is as follows: GAGVSQSPSNKVTEKGKDVELRCDPISGHTALYWYRQSLGQGLEFLIYFQGNSAPDKSGLPSDRFSAERTGGSVSTLTIQRTQQEDSAVYLCASSLGLGPAEQYFGPGTRLTVT.

The J gene is TRBJ2-2, the V gene TRBV9; D gene uncertain. The CDR3 consists of 14 residues. Germline loops: CDR1 SGDLS, CDR2 YYNGEE. V lost 4 bases, J lost 5 bases, and 12 bases lay in between. In DNA, the CDR3 is TGTGCCAGCAGCTACTTTCCGGAAACCGGGGAGCTGTTTTTT. It encodes CASSYFPETGELFF.

To note about this clonotype: One end of the junction is discordant with germline, which a read error may explain. The chain links TRBV2 to TRBJ2-1; 10 bases align to TRBD2. The CDR3 loop spans 12 amino acids. In germline, CDR1 is SNHLY, CDR2 FYNNEI. CDR3 amino acids: CASSGTSVEEFF. The CDR3 coding sequence is TGTGCCAGCTCCGGGACTAGCGTTGAGGAGTTCTTC.

V gene TRBV10-2 combines with J gene TRBJ2-7; TRBD2 aligns across 7 bases. V shed 7 bases, J shed 6 bases, and the junction held 6 bases outside the gene matches. Germline V lookup: CDR1 WSHSY, CDR2 SAAADI. This CDR3 is 12 amino acids long. Here the CDR3 DNA reads TGCGCCAGCAATGCGGGAGCAGCCGAGCAGTACTTC. Translated, it gives CASNAGAAEQYF.

This clonotype was seen only a few times. V and J are TRBV29-1 and TRBJ2-5; D unresolved. Germline V gene lookup returns CDR1 SQVTM and CDR2 ANQGSEA. The germline V and J ends were trimmed by 7 bases and 2 bases, with 8 bases remaining between them. The CDR3 extends over 11 amino acids. DNA of the CDR3: TGCAGCGGTAACCTTCAAGAGACCCAGTACTTC. Its translation is CSGNLQETQYF.